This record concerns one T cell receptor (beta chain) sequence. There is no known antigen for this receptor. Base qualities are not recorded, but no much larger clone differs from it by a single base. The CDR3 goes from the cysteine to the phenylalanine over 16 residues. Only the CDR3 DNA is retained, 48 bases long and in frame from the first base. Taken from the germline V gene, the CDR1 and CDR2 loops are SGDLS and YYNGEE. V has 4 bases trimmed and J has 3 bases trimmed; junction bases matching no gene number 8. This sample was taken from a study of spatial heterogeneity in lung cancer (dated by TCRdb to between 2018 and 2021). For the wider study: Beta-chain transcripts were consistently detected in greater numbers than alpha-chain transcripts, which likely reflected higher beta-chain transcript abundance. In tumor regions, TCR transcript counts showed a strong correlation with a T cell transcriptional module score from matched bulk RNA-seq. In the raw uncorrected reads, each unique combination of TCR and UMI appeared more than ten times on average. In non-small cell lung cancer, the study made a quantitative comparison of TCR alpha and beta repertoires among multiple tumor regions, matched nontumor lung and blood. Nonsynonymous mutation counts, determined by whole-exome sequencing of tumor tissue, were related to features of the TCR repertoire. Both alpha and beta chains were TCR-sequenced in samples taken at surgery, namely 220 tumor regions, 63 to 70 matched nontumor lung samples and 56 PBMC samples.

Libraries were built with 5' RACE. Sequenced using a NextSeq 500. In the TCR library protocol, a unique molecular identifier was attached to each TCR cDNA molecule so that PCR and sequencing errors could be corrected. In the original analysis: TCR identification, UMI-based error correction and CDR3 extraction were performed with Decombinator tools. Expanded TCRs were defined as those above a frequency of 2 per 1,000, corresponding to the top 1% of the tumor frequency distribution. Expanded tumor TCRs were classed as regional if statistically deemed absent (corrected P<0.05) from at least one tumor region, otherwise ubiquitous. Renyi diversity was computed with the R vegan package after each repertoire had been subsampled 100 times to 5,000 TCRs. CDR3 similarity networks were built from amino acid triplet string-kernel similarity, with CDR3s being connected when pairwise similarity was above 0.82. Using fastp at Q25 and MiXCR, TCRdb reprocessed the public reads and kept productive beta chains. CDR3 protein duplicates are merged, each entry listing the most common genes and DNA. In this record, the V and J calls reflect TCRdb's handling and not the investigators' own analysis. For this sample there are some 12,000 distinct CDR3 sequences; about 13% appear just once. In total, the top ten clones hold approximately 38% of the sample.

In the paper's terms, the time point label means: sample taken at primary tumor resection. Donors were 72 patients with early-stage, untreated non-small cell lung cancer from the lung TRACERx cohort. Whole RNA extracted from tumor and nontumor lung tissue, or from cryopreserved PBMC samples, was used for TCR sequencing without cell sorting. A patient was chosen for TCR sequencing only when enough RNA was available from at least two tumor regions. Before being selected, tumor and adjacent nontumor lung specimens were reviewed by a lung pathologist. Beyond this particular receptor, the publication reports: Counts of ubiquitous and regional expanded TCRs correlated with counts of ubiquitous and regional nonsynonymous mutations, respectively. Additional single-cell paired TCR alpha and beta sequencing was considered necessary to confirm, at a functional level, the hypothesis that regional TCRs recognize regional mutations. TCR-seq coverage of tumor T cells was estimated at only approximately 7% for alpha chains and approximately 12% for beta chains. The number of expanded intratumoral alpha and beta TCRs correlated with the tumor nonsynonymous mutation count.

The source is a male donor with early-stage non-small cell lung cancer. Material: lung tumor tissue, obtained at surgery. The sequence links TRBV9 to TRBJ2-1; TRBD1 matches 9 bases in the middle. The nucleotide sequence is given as TGTGCCAGCAGCCTGGGAGGGGGACAGGGCTACAATGAGCAGTTCTTC. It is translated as CASSLGGGQGYNEQFF.